This T cell receptor beta chain was documented in a study of blood T cell repertoires in COVID-19. Turning to the study itself: Italy, Spain and the United States were the sources of the convalescent and acute COVID-19 samples. T cells, B-cell-depleted T cells, or PBMCs supplied cDNA or gDNA.

The participants were between about 18 and 89 years old and came from under 25 US areas. Two negative PCRs, clearance, or symptom resolution had been documented for recovered Cohort 3 donors. TCRdb's copy holds only in-frame clones and misses some; the assay was immunoSEQ multiplex PCR. Of about 140,000 clones in the sample, about nine tenths are singletons; the top ten hold around 11%. The length of the CDR3 is 13 residues. Germline assignment: CDR1 MDHEN and CDR2 SYDVKM. After removal of 8 bases from V and 4 bases from J, the junction contained 4 bases not matched to a gene. V gene TRBV28 combines with J gene TRBJ1-4; 7 bases align to TRBD1. The specimen sequenced was PBMCs or T cells enriched from blood (not recorded which). The clonotype was recovered from a man in his fifties or sixties who had recovered from COVID-19. The CDR3 here is CASRQGLNEKLFF. The CDR3 region has the DNA TGTGCCAGCCGACAGGGCCTTAATGAAAAACTGTTTTTT.